This T cell receptor (beta chain) originates from a study of Ad26.COV2.S vaccination and SARS-CoV-2 variants. Whole-study context: A COV1001 Ad26.COV2.S trial-arm participant provided the sample. Intramuscular Ad26.COV2.S doses were given once or twice, 56 days apart.

Trimming took 3 bases from V and 2 from J, leaving 11 bases between them. CDR1 and CDR2 from the germline V gene are LNHDA and SQIVND (reference sequence). The CDR3 is 14 amino acids. Profiling relied on immunoSEQ multiplex PCR, and the TCRdb table lists in-frame clones only, not all of them. The sample has roughly 300,000 clones, about 89% seen once. Specified treatment: 19 received Ad26.COV2.S at low or high dose, single or two shots; about five received placebo; per-sample allocation not given. Specimens were obtained on day 63 following the first vaccine or placebo injection. An adult of 18-55 years in Boston served as donor.

The receptor was derived from a person aged 18-65 years who received the Ad26.COV2.S COVID-19 vaccine or a placebo. Specimen: peripheral blood, collected in a trial of Ad26.COV2.S vaccine versus placebo. The V gene is TRBV19, the J gene TRBJ2-7; D is uncertain. This CDR3 is CASSIGLFTYEQYF. DNA of the CDR3: TGTGCCAGTAGTATCGGTCTATTCACCTACGAGCAGTACTTC.